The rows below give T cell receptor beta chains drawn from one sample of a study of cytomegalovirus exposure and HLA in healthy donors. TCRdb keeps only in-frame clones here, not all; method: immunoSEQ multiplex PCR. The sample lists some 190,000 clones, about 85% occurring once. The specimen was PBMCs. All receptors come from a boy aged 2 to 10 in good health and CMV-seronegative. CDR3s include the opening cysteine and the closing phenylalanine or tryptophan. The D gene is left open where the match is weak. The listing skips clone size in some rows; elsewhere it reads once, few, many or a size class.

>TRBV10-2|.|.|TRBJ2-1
CASRVSVRDNEQFF
TGCGCCAGCAGGGTTAGCGTAAGGGACAATGAGCAGTTCTTC
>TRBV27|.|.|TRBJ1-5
CASMDRSSNQPQHF
TGTGCCAGTATGGACAGATCGAGCAATCAGCCCCAGCATTTT
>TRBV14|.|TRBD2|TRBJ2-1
CASSSTSGGWYEQFF
TGTGCCAGCAGCTCGACTAGCGGGGGGTGGTATGAGCAGTTCTTC
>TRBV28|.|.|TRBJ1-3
CASSLRYSGNTIYF
TGTGCCAGCAGTTTACGGTACTCTGGAAACACCATATATTTT
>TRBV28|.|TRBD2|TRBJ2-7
CASSSPSGRAYEQYF
TGTGCCAGCAGTTCCCCCAGCGGGAGGGCCTACGAGCAGTACTTC
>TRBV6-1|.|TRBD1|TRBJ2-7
CASQGTGPVGEQYF
TGTGCCAGCCAAGGGACAGGGCCCGTCGGCGAGCAGTACTTC
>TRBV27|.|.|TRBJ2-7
CASSLVRRDSNGGPRGYEQYF
TGTGCCAGCAGCCTAGTGAGGCGGGACAGTAATGGGGGACCTCGGGGGTACGAGCAGTACTTC
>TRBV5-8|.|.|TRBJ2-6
CASSFPAGGGANVLTF
TGTGCCAGCAGCTTTCCGGCCGGGGGTGGGGCCAACGTCCTGACTTTC
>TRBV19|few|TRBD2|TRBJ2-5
CASSMLLLAGGYDQETQYF
TGTGCCAGTAGTATGCTCTTACTAGCGGGGGGCTACGATCAAGAGACCCAGTACTTC
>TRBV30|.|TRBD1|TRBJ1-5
CAYSRDRVNQPQHF
TGTGCCTATTCCCGGGACAGGGTCAATCAGCCCCAGCATTTT
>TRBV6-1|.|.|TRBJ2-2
CASSEWDFTRSGELFF
TGTGCCAGCAGTGAATGGGACTTCACCAGGTCCGGGGAGCTGTTTTTT
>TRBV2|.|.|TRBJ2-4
CASSASTGLAKNIQYF
TGTGCCAGCAGTGCGTCGACAGGACTAGCCAAAAACATTCAGTACTTC
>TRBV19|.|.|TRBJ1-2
CASSRRSRGYTF
TGTGCCAGTAGTAGGCGGAGCCGGGGCTACACCTTC
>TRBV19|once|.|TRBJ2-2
CASSEQGNTGELFF
TGTGCCAGTAGCGAACAGGGAAACACCGGGGAGCTGTTTTTT
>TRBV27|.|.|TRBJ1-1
CASSLMGEGRAFF
TGTGCCAGCAGTTTAATGGGGGAGGGAAGGGCTTTCTTT
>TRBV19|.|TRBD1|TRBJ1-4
CASRKGGRQGLTTTNEKLFF
TGTGCCAGTAGAAAGGGTGGACGACAGGGCCTCACAACAACTAATGAAAAACTGTTTTTT
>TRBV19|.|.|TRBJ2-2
CASSILIDKPTGELFF
TGTGCCAGTAGCATCCTGATTGACAAACCCACCGGGGAGCTGTTTTTT
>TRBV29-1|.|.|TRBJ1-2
CSVEDEQGSGYTF
TGCAGCGTTGAAGATGAACAGGGAAGCGGCTACACCTTC
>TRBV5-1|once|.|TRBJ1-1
CASSPDSAEAFF
TGCGCCAGCAGTCCGGACTCTGCTGAAGCTTTCTTT
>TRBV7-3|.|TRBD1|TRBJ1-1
CASSLTGGTEAFF
TGTGCCAGCAGCTTGACAGGGGGCACTGAAGCTTTCTTT
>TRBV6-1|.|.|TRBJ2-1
CASSEKAGTYNEQFF
TGTGCCAGCAGTGAAAAGGCAGGGACCTACAATGAGCAGTTCTTC
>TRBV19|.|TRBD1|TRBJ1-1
CASSATGGWNTEAFF
TGTGCCAGTAGTGCAACAGGGGGCTGGAACACTGAAGCTTTCTTT
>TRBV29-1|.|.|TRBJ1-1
CSVEVGRNTEAFF
TGCAGCGTTGAAGTGGGCAGGAACACTGAAGCTTTCTTT
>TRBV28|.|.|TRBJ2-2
CASRPGPPGTGELFF
TGTGCCAGCAGGCCCGGCCCTCCGGGCACCGGGGAGCTGTTTTTT
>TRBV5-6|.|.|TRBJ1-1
CASSLSPRDGRSAFF
TGTGCCAGCAGTCTGTCCCCGAGGGATGGGAGGTCAGCTTTCTTT
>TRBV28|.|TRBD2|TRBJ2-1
CASSPRGLAGSYGEQFF
TGTGCCAGCAGTCCAAGGGGACTAGCGGGATCTTACGGTGAGCAGTTCTTC
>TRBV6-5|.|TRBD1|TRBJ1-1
CASRGQAMNTEAFF
TGTGCCAGCAGGGGACAGGCGATGAACACTGAAGCTTTCTTT
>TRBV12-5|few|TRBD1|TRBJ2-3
CASGSSGQGTDTQYF
TGTGCTAGTGGTTCGTCCGGACAGGGAACAGATACGCAGTATTTT
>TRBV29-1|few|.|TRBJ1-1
CSFSTPEGAEAFF
TGCAGCTTTTCCACACCCGAGGGGGCTGAAGCTTTCTTT
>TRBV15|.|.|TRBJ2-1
CATSREVNNEQFF
TGTGCCACCAGCCGCGAGGTTAACAATGAGCAGTTCTTC
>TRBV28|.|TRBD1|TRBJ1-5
CASSLLQGAPGSQPQHF
TGTGCCAGCAGTTTACTACAGGGGGCCCCTGGAAGTCAGCCCCAGCATTTT
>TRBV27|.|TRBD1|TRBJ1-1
CASSFGQGGTEAFF
TGTGCCAGCAGTTTCGGACAGGGCGGCACTGAAGCTTTCTTT